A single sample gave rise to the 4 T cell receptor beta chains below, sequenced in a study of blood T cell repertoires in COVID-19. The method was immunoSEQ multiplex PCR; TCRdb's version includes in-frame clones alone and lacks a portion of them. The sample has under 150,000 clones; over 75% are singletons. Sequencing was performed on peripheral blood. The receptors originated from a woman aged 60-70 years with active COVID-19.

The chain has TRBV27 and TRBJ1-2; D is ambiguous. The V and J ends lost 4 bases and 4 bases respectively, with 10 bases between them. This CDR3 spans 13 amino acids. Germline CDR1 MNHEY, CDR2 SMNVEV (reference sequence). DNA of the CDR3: TGTGCCAGCAGTTCCATCCCAGGCTATGGCTACACCTTC. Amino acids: CASSSIPGYGYTF.

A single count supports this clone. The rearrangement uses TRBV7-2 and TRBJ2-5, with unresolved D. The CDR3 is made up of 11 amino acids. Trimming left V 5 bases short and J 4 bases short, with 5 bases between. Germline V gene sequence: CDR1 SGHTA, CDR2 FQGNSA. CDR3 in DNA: TGTGCCAGCAGCCCTCGAGAGACCCAGTACTTC. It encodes CASSPRETQYF.

DNA for the CDR3: TGTGCCAGCAGCGTGAGACTAGTGGACGAGCAGTTCTTC. Its protein is CASSVRLVDEQFF. The rearrangement links TRBV9 to TRBJ2-1, with D perhaps TRBD2 (6 bases). This CDR3 is 13 amino acids long. V was trimmed by 2 bases and J by 10 bases, leaving 13 bases between them. Germline CDR1 and CDR2: SGDLS and YYNGEE.

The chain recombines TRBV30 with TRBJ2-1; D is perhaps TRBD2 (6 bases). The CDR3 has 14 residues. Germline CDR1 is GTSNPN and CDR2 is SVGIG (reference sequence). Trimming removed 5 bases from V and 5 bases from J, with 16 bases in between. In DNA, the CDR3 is TGTGCCTGGGGCAGACTAGTGCCGCACAATGAGCAGTTCTTC. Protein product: CAWGRLVPHNEQFF.